This entry features one T cell receptor (beta chain) sequence. Its antigen remains unknown. 5'RACE with constant-segment primers built TCRalpha and TCRbeta cDNA libraries with UMIs. TCRdb passed the 5' RACE reads through MiXCR, listing each CDR3 protein once. The table shows over 150,000 distinct CDR3 sequences, with less than 20% occurring only once. This record belongs to a study of T-cell memory formation after mild COVID-19. Study conclusions and caveats: CD4+ contracting clones were found mainly in CM and EM, and CD8+ ones in EMRA. The finding that pre-infection memory included some responding clones suggested that cross-reactive memory joined. Clones that contracted from day 15 to 85 had balanced CD4/CD8; later expanders were CD4+ biased.

CDR3 length: 14 residues. Trimming took 2 bases from V and 3 from J; bases not matched to a gene: 1. CDR1 SGHDT and CDR2 YYEEEE come from the germline V gene. The specimen sequenced was PBMCs or a T cell subset sorted from them (not recorded which). This chain connects TRBV5-6 to TRBJ2-5; 10 bases align to TRBD2. The receptor was isolated from a young man who had mild COVID-19 (a few samples of this study predate the infection). Cell type and time point are not known. The CDR3 protein is CASSFTSGEETQYF. In DNA, the CDR3 is TGTGCCAGCAGCTTTACTAGCGGGGAAGAGACCCAGTACTTC.